The 12 T cell receptor beta chains below were found in one sample sequenced in a study of blood T cell repertoires in COVID-19. Repertoires were generated with immunoSEQ multiplex PCR, while TCRdb's copy carries only in-frame clones and drops some. The sample has 54,000 or so clones; 86% are singletons. Sequenced sample: peripheral blood. These receptors all come from a woman of 80 years or more with acute or convalescent COVID-19.

The rearrangement links TRBV7-8 to TRBJ2-6; D is possibly TRBD2 (6 bases). V was cut by 6 bases and J by 2 bases, with 11 bases left in between. CDR1 and CDR2 (germline): SGHVS, FQNEAQ. The CDR3 contains 15 residues. The DNA for the CDR3 is TGTGCCAGCAGGGGAAGGGAGGCTGGGGCCAACGTCCTGACTTTC. Translating gives CASRGREAGANVLTF.

This clone is large by share. Compared with germline, one end of the junction differs, possibly owing to a read error. V and J are TRBV24-1 and TRBJ1-2; perhaps TRBD1 as D (6 bases). CDR1 and CDR2 (germline): KGHDR, SFDVKD. The CDR3 spans 13 residues. The CDR3 DNA sequence: TGTGCCACCAAGAGCACAGGGTACTACGGCTACACCTTC. Amino acid sequence: CATKSTGYYGYTF.

On this clone: The junction departs from the called germline gene at one end, perhaps through a read error. This sequence joins TRBV11-3 and TRBJ2-1; 7 bases line up with TRBD2. The CDR3 spans 13 residues. Germline CDR1 and CDR2: SGHNT and YENEEA. The DNA for the CDR3 is TGTGCCAGCAGCGCATCGGGGGAGGGAGGCTTGCTCTTC. This encodes CASSASGEGGLLF. The whole variable domain, remainder taken from reference TRBV11-3 and TRBJ2-1, is EAGVVQSPRYKIIEKKQPVAFWCNPISGHNTLYWYLQNLGQGPELLIRYENEEAVDDSQLPKDRFSAERLKGVDSTLKIQPAELGDSAVYLCASSASGEGGLLFGPGTRLTVL.

The chain employs TRBV3-1 (or the pseudogene TRBV3-2) and TRBJ2-2, with D hard to call. This CDR3 spans 14 amino acids. CDR1 is LGHDT and CDR2 is YNNKEL in the germline V gene (reference sequence). V lost 4 bases and J 1 base, leaving 7 bases between the germline ends. DNA for the CDR3: TGTGCCAGCAGCCCTAGAGGGAACACCGGGGAGCTGTTTTTT. Its translation is CASSPRGNTGELFF.

V gene TRBV4-1 combines with J gene TRBJ2-1; TRBD2 matches at 13 bases. From germline, CDR1 is MGHRA and CDR2 YSYEKL. The CDR3 totals 17 residues. After removal of 0 bases from V and 8 bases from J, the junction contained 7 bases not matched to a gene. The CDR3 loop reads CASSQETSGRARDEQFF. The CDR3, as DNA: TGCGCCAGCAGCCAAGAAACTAGCGGGAGGGCCAGAGATGAGCAGTTCTTC.

The gene calls are TRBV5-1 and TRBJ2-5, with 8 nucleotides matching TRBD2. This CDR3 has 13 residues. The V gene's germline CDR1 is SGHRS and CDR2 YFSETQ. The V gene end was trimmed by 7 bases and the J gene end by 4 bases; junction bases not matched to a gene: 6. The CDR3 nucleotides read TGCGCCAGCGGGAGCGGGAGTACAGAGACCCAGTACTTC. Amino acids: CASGSGSTETQYF.

V gene TRBV27 combines with J gene TRBJ1-6; D not certain. Per germline, CDR1 MNHEY and CDR2 SMNVEV (reference sequence). Trimming stripped 3 bases from V and 8 bases from J, with 5 bases between. This CDR3 contains 12 residues. DNA of the CDR3: TGTGCCAGCAGTTTTTCCGATTCACCCCTCCACTTT. Protein product: CASSFSDSPLHF.

The chain recombines TRBV19 with TRBJ1-5, with 7 bases identical to TRBD1. V was pared by 2 bases and J by 6 bases, with 1 base of the junction left unmatched. This CDR3 spans 13 amino acids. Germline V CDR1 and CDR2: LNHDA, SQIVND (reference sequence). In DNA form, the CDR3 reads TGTGCCAGTAGTATACAGGGGGTTCAGCCCCAGCATTTT. Translated, it gives CASSIQGVQPQHF. Variable domain in full (rest from reference TRBV19 and TRBJ1-5): DGGITQSPKYLFRKEGQNVTLSCEQNLNHDAMYWYRQDPGQGLRLIYYSQIVNDFQKGDIAEGYSVSREKKESFPLTVTSAQKNPTAFYLCASSIQGVQPQHFGDGTRLSIL.

The rearrangement links TRBV6-1 to TRBJ2-4, with 7 bases fitting TRBD1. The V gene end was trimmed by 4 bases and the J gene end by 0 bases; junction bases not matched to a gene: 6. Germline CDR1 MNHNS, CDR2 SASEGT. The CDR3 covers 16 residues. For the CDR3, the DNA is TGTGCCAGCAGTGGGGAACAGGGGCTAGCCAAAAACATTCAGTACTTC. Amino acids: CASSGEQGLAKNIQYF.

The chain couples TRBV24-1 to TRBJ2-5; the match to TRBD1 covers 11 bases. V was clipped by 4 bases and J by 5 bases; unmatched bases: 8. The CDR3 length is 16 residues. From germline, CDR1 is KGHDR and CDR2 SFDVKD. CDR3 loop: CATSDSGQGAGETQYF. In DNA, the CDR3 is TGTGCCACCAGTGACAGCGGACAGGGGGCCGGCGAGACCCAGTACTTC.

A remark on this clone: One end of the junction fails to match germline, which may point to a read error. This chain connects TRBV7-7 to TRBJ2-6, with a possible D match to TRBD1 (6 bases). In germline, CDR1 is SSHAT, CDR2 FNYEAQ (reference sequence). The CDR3 consists of 15 residues. In DNA, the CDR3 is TGTGCTAGCAGCCCCGGACAGCCTGGGGCCAACGTCCTGACTTTC. Translation gives CASSPGQPGANVLTF.

The CDR3, as DNA: TGTGCCACCAGCAGAGGCCGGGACAGGGAATACGAGCAGTACTTC. Protein product: CATSRGRDREYEQYF. The genes are TRBV15 and TRBJ2-7; 9 bases match TRBD1. Germline values: CDR1 LNHNV, CDR2 YYDKDF (reference sequence). With V trimmed by 1 base and J by 4 bases, 5 bases remained unmatched. The CDR3 has 15 residues.